This T cell receptor beta chain stems from a study of blood T cell repertoires in COVID-19. The study assigned cohorts using participant-reported clinical history. Germline CDR1 and CDR2: SNHLY and FYNNEI. The CDR3 is 15 amino acids. With V trimmed by 4 bases and J by 1 base, 3 bases remained unmatched. Some clones are missing from TCRdb's copy, which holds only in-frame ones; the method was immunoSEQ multiplex PCR. The sample lists 200,000 to 250,000 clones; 84% were seen once. This clonotype was sampled from a woman between 40 and 50 years old who had recovered from COVID-19. V is TRBV2 and J is TRBJ2-1; 8 nucleotides align to TRBD2. Sequences were obtained from PBMCs or T cells enriched from blood (not recorded which). CDR3 nucleotides: TGTGCCAGCAGTGGGGCGGGAGGTTCCTACAATGAGCAGTTCTTC. Residues: CASSGAGGSYNEQFF.